The rows below give T cell receptor beta chains drawn from one sample of a study of T cells after yellow fever vaccination. TCRdb redid the calling of the 5' RACE reads with MiXCR, one entry per CDR3 protein. The profile shows some 350,000 distinct CDR3 sequences, 6.2% of them singletons. Sequencing was performed on PBMCs, taken 5 days after the yellow fever booster vaccination. The receptors were sampled from a man between 25 and 39 years old who received the YFV17D yellow fever vaccine. Each CDR3 is given with its conserved first and last residue. The order of the fields is D gene, clone size, J gene, V gene, CDR3 protein, CDR3 DNA. A D gene is named only where the DNA matches it firmly. Clone size is not always given. Where it is, it says once, few, many or a class for expanded clones.

NA | few | TRBJ2-7 | TRBV2 | CASMRGISYEQYF | TGTGCCAGCATGAGGGGAATTAGCTACGAGCAGTACTTC
TRBD2 | NA | TRBJ2-1 | TRBV20-1 | CSAREQVAGGPGNEQFF | TGCAGTGCTAGAGAACAAGTAGCGGGAGGGCCGGGCAATGAGCAGTTCTTC
TRBD2 | NA | TRBJ2-5 | TRBV20-1 | CSAPPGGVETQYF | TGCAGTGCCCCCCCCGGGGGGGTTGAGACCCAGTACTTC
NA | many | TRBJ2-7 | TRBV5-1 | CASSVPGPEQYF | TGCGCCAGCAGCGTGCCGGGCCCCGAGCAGTACTTC
TRBD2 | many | TRBJ2-5 | TRBV5-1 | CASSDSGRGETQYF | TGCGCCAGCAGCGACAGCGGGAGAGGGGAGACCCAGTACTTC
NA | few | TRBJ2-3 | TRBV19 | CASSSRGTGGQREPLDTQYF | TGTGCCAGTAGTTCCCGAGGAACAGGGGGCCAGCGGGAGCCCTTGGATACGCAGTATTTT
TRBD2 | many | TRBJ2-2 | TRBV20-1 | CSAKGLAHWGTGELFF | TGCAGTGCCAAGGGACTAGCTCATTGGGGGACCGGGGAGCTGTTTTTT
TRBD1 | few | TRBJ1-1 | TRBV5-1 | CASRPGGMTGEAFF | TGCGCCAGCAGACCAGGGGGAATGACTGGTGAAGCTTTCTTT
TRBD2 | many | TRBJ2-1 | TRBV20-1 | CSAGGGNEQFF | TGCAGTGCTGGCGGGGGGAATGAGCAGTTCTTC
NA | few | TRBJ2-3 | TRBV4-1 | CASSQDPGDTQYF | TGCGCCAGCAGCCAAGATCCTGGAGATACGCAGTATTTT
NA | NA | TRBJ2-3 | TRBV30 | CAWSRDTQYF | TGTGCCTGGAGTCGGGATACGCAGTATTTT
NA | many | TRBJ2-7 | TRBV5-1 | CASSLDEGAYEQYF | TGCGCCAGCAGCTTGGATGAGGGGGCCTACGAGCAGTACTTC
NA | NA | TRBJ1-2 | TRBV29-1 | CSVEVRQRYGYTF | TGCAGCGTTGAAGTTCGCCAAAGATATGGCTACACCTTC
NA | few | TRBJ1-4 | TRBV5-1 | CASSLSQAKNEKLFF | TGCGCCAGCAGCTTGTCACAGGCCAAGAATGAAAAACTGTTTTTT
TRBD1 | many | TRBJ2-7 | TRBV6-5 | CASSYSGQGTYEQYF | TGTGCCAGCAGTTACTCGGGACAGGGGACCTACGAGCAGTACTTC
NA | many | TRBJ2-2 | TRBV5-6 | CASSSRQGRYTGELFF | TGTGCCAGCAGCTCGCGCCAGGGGCGATACACCGGGGAGCTGTTTTTT
TRBD2 | NA | TRBJ2-3 | TRBV12-3/TRBV12-4 | CASSPRTSLVFDTQYF | TGTGCCAGCAGTCCCCGGACTAGTTTGGTGTTTGATACGCAGTATTTT
NA | few | TRBJ2-7 | TRBV18 | CASSPYLQGIDEQYF | TGTGCCAGCTCACCATATCTGCAGGGAATCGACGAGCAGTACTTC
TRBD2 | NA | TRBJ2-3 | TRBV20-1 | CSATPGTSGTDTQYF | TGCAGTGCTACCCCCGGGACTAGCGGGACAGATACGCAGTATTTT
NA | many | TRBJ1-1 | TRBV7-2 | CASSLAPEPTEAFF | TGTGCCAGCAGCTTAGCGCCAGAACCCACTGAAGCTTTCTTT
NA | few | TRBJ1-5 | TRBV10-3 | CAISESGQAGQPQHF | TGTGCCATCAGTGAGTCTGGCCAGGCAGGGCAGCCCCAGCATTTT
NA | few | TRBJ2-3 | TRBV20-1 | CSARRTTYTDTQYF | TGCAGTGCTAGGAGGACTACCTACACAGATACGCAGTATTTT
TRBD2 | many | TRBJ2-3 | TRBV6-1 | CASRGLAHTDTQYF | TGTGCCAGCAGAGGACTAGCGCACACAGATACGCAGTATTTT
NA | few | TRBJ2-7 | TRBV3-1 | CASSQVYGEQYF | TGTGCCAGCAGCCAAGTTTACGGCGAGCAGTACTTC
TRBD1 | NA | TRBJ2-3 | TRBV6-5 | CASSWIAGQDTDTQYF | TGTGCCAGCAGTTGGATCGCGGGACAGGACACAGATACGCAGTATTTT
NA | many | TRBJ2-1 | TRBV15 | CATSPSGLLGRNEQFF | TGTGCCACCAGCCCCTCAGGGCTGCTCGGCCGGAATGAGCAGTTCTTC
NA | NA | TRBJ2-7 | TRBV28 | CASSLDRADSYEQYF | TGTGCCAGCAGTTTAGACAGAGCCGACTCCTACGAGCAGTACTTC
NA | NA | TRBJ2-2 | TRBV5-1 | CASTHEVGHGTGELFF | TGCGCCAGCACCCATGAGGTCGGACACGGCACCGGGGAGCTGTTTTTT
NA | many | TRBJ2-7 | TRBV4-3 | CASSQDRPEDEQYF | TGCGCCAGCAGCCAAGATCGGCCGGAGGACGAGCAGTACTTC
TRBD1 | many | TRBJ2-7 | TRBV2 | CASVRDRGQEQYF | TGTGCCAGCGTACGGGACAGGGGCCAAGAGCAGTACTTC
TRBD2 | few | TRBJ2-1 | TRBV4-3 | CASSQDRLAANEQFF | TGCGCCAGCAGCCAAGATAGGCTAGCGGCCAATGAGCAGTTCTTC
TRBD2 | NA | TRBJ2-7 | TRBV5-1 | CASSLGQGLAGDEQYF | TGCGCCAGCAGCTTGGGGCAAGGACTAGCGGGAGACGAGCAGTACTTC
NA | many | TRBJ2-1 | TRBV27 | CASSFLSGPSYNEQFF | TGTGCCAGCAGTTTTCTCAGCGGGCCCTCCTACAATGAGCAGTTCTTC
NA | few | TRBJ2-7 | TRBV27 | CASSLSLGTPYEQYF | TGTGCCAGCAGTTTATCGTTAGGGACGCCCTACGAGCAGTACTTC
NA | NA | TRBJ1-2 | TRBV4-3 | CASSQVGGGARGYTF | TGCGCCAGCAGCCAAGTCGGAGGCGGAGCGCGGGGCTACACCTTC
NA | many | TRBJ2-2 | TRBV12-3/TRBV12-4 | CASSPEEFTGELFF | TGTGCCAGCAGCCCGGAGGAGTTCACCGGGGAGCTGTTTTTT
NA | NA | TRBJ2-3 | TRBV4-1 | CASSHPGRERRNTQYF | TGCGCCAGCAGCCATCCCGGCAGGGAGAGGCGAAATACGCAGTATTTT
TRBD1 | NA | TRBJ2-2 | TRBV10-3 | CAISESPGTGLPGELFF | TGTGCCATCAGTGAATCTCCGGGGACAGGGCTTCCCGGGGAGCTGTTTTTT
TRBD1 | many | TRBJ1-2 | TRBV12-3/TRBV12-4 | CASSFRQGIGYTF | TGTGCCAGCAGTTTCCGACAGGGAATCGGCTACACCTTC
TRBD2 | many | TRBJ2-1 | TRBV5-1 | CASSASGNEQFF | TGCGCCAGCAGCGCTAGCGGCAATGAGCAGTTCTTC
NA | many | TRBJ2-5 | TRBV7-2 | CASSLDNPGPPYF | TGTGCCAGCAGCTTAGACAATCCGGGTCCCCCCTACTTC
TRBD2 | few | TRBJ2-2 | TRBV20-1 | CSATASGKNTGELFF | TGCAGTGCTACTGCTAGCGGGAAGAACACCGGGGAGCTGTTTTTT
TRBD2 | few | TRBJ2-4 | TRBV3-1 | CASSQDLGRRESSIQYF | TGTGCCAGCAGCCAAGATCTTGGGCGGCGGGAGAGCTCCATTCAGTACTTC
NA | many | TRBJ2-5 | TRBV4-2 | CASSQTAGAWETQYF | TGTGCCAGCAGCCAAACTGCCGGGGCCTGGGAGACCCAGTACTTC
TRBD2 | NA | TRBJ2-1 | TRBV20-1 | CSAQAASGSHEQFF | TGCAGTGCCCAGGCGGCTAGCGGGAGTCATGAGCAGTTCTTC
NA | NA | TRBJ2-1 | TRBV19 | CASRRFGNNEQFF | TGTGCCAGTAGAAGGTTCGGGAACAATGAGCAGTTCTTC
NA | NA | TRBJ2-2 | TRBV5-1 | CASSWAQGRAGELFF | TGCGCCAGCAGCTGGGCGCAGGGCCGGGCCGGGGAGCTGTTTTTT
TRBD2 | few | TRBJ2-1 | TRBV5-4 | CASSLVLAGGLRITGEQFF | TGTGCCAGCAGCTTGGTTTTAGCGGGAGGACTCCGAATTACCGGTGAGCAGTTCTTC